This TCR beta chain was sequenced in a study of CD8+ T cells in alopecia areata. Study details: Oral tofacitinib (5 to 10 mg twice daily) was administered to treated patients. Study-level points and caveats: An increase in clonality over normal scalp was evident in lesional scalp, especially alopecia totalis/universalis.

Worth noting for this clone: Its target is not known.

Cell sorting on a FACSAria was used to separate CD4+ and CD8+ T cells from the PBMCs. The germline V gene encodes CDR1 MGHDK and CDR2 SYGVNS. This CDR3 contains 16 residues. The V end was cut by 1 base, the J end by 0 bases, with 11 bases between. RNA, once extracted, was reverse transcribed into cDNA for use as the sequencing template. Sequenced by immunoSEQ multiplex PCR; TCRdb stores in-frame clones only, minus some. The sample shows 100,000 to 150,000 clones, around 49% of them seen only once. The origin of this receptor is a human donor with alopecia areata. Material: CD8+ T cells sorted from blood, obtained at week 0. The J gene is TRBJ2-3, the V gene TRBV25-1; D not resolved. The CDR3 nucleotides are TGTGCCAGCAGTGAATGGTTGGCAGTCAGCACAGATACGCAGTATTTT. It specifies CASSEWLAVSTDTQYF.